These T cell receptor beta chains were read from a single sample in a study of CD8+ T cells in alopecia areata. The table came from immunoSEQ multiplex PCR; TCRdb's copy has only in-frame clones and leaves some out. This table has approximately 120,000 clones, about 50% appearing once. The sequenced sample consisted of NKG2D-low CD8+ T cells sorted from blood. All receptors derive from a human donor with alopecia areata. CDR3s include the opening cysteine and the closing phenylalanine or tryptophan. D genes are given only for firm matches. Clone size, where shown, is once, few, many, or a class for clones that have expanded.

>13|NA|TRBJ2-1|NA|TRBV30
TGTGCCTGGATGGGGGCCTCGTACAATGAGCAGTTCTTC
CAWMGASYNEQFF
>16|NA|TRBJ2-7|NA|TRBV29-1
TGCAGCGCTGGAGGGGGCGGGAGATTGAGTAGCTACGAGCAGTACTTC
CSAGGGGRLSSYEQYF
>13|NA|TRBJ1-4|few|TRBV29-1
TGCAGCGTCCGGACAGCAACTAATGAAAAACTGTTTTTT
CSVRTATNEKLFF
>15|NA|TRBJ2-5|NA|TRBV13
TGTGCCAGCAGATCAACGGGACTCGGCCCCGAGACCCAGTACTTC
CASRSTGLGPETQYF
>12|NA|TRBJ2-2|NA|TRBV11-2
TGTGCCAGCAGCGGGATGGCCGGGGAGCTGTTTTTT
CASSGMAGELFF
>13|TRBD2|TRBJ2-2|NA|TRBV29-1
TGCAGCGCCGTTGAGCGGGGTGACGGGGAGCTGTTTTTT
CSAVERGDGELFF
>15|TRBD2|TRBJ2-1|NA|TRBV9
TGTGCCAGCAGCGTAGGATCTAGCGGCGGTAGTGAGCAGTTCTTC
CASSVGSSGGSEQFF
>18|NA|TRBJ1-6|NA|TRBV4-1
TGCGCCAGCAGCCGCCTGGAGGCAGGGATCGGCAAAGATTCACCCCTCCACTTT
CASSRLEAGIGKDSPLHF
>13|NA|TRBJ2-5|NA|TRBV10-3
TGTGCCATCAGTGAGCAGCGGGAAGAGACCCAGTACTTC
CAISEQREETQYF
>15|NA|TRBJ2-1|NA|TRBV30
TGTGCCTGGAGTGACCTAGGAGGTTCCTACAATGAGCAGTTCTTC
CAWSDLGGSYNEQFF
>14|NA|TRBJ2-7|NA|TRBV28
TGTGCCAGCAGTTTGTCCGACAGCTACTACGAGCAGTACTTC
CASSLSDSYYEQYF
>14|NA|TRBJ2-7|NA|TRBV4-1
TGCGCCAGCAGCCAGATTCCAGGGGACGGCGAGCAGTACTTC
CASSQIPGDGEQYF
>11|NA|TRBJ2-1|NA|TRBV29-1
TGCAGCGCGGACAGTTACAATGAGCAGTTCTTC
CSADSYNEQFF
>14|TRBD1|TRBJ2-5|NA|TRBV29-1
TGCAGCGTTGAGGGGACAGAAAGCCAAGAGACCCAGTACTTC
CSVEGTESQETQYF
>13|NA|TRBJ2-3|NA|TRBV11-3
TGTGCCAGCAGCTGGGGGGCCCGGGATACGCAGTATTTT
CASSWGARDTQYF
>15|NA|TRBJ2-5|NA|TRBV28
TGTGCCAGCACCAAATTTGGGGGGCAACCGGAGACCCAGTACTTC
CASTKFGGQPETQYF
>11|NA|TRBJ2-7|NA|TRBV6-5
TGTGCCAGCAGTTACTCACAGATACAGTACTTC
CASSYSQIQYF
>16|TRBD2|TRBJ2-1|few|TRBV29-1
TGCAGCGTTGGACTAGCGGCGCCCTACGCTTACAATGAGCAGTTCTTC
CSVGLAAPYAYNEQFF
>13|NA|TRBJ2-7|NA|TRBV30
TGTGCCTGGAGTCGGAGGGAGAGTTACGAGCAGTACTTC
CAWSRRESYEQYF
>14|NA|TRBJ2-6|few|TRBV2
TGTGCCAGCAAGGGGGGCTCTGGGGCCAACGTCCTGACTTTC
CASKGGSGANVLTF
>12|TRBD2|TRBJ2-3|NA|TRBV7-2
TGTGCCAGCAGCCCGGGGGGTTATACGCAGTATTTT
CASSPGGYTQYF
>15|TRBD2|TRBJ2-1|NA|TRBV9
TGTGCCAGCAGCGAGGCGGGGGATTCCTACAATGAGCAGTTCTTC
CASSEAGDSYNEQFF
>12|NA|TRBJ2-1|few|TRBV7-9
TGTGCCAGCAGCCTAAACTACAATGAGCAGTTCTTC
CASSLNYNEQFF
>13|NA|TRBJ1-6|NA|TRBV27
TGTGCCAGCAGTTTAATGTCAAATTCACCCCTCCACTTT
CASSLMSNSPLHF
>11|NA|TRBJ2-1|NA|TRBV11-2
TGTGCCAGCCGAGCGAACAATGAGCAGTTCTTC
CASRANNEQFF
>12|NA|TRBJ2-3|NA|TRBV4-1
TGCGCCAGCAGCCAAGATCTCCATACGCAGTATTTT
CASSQDLHTQYF
>13|TRBD2|TRBJ2-1|NA|TRBV4-1
TGCGCCAGCAGGGCAAGCGGGAGTAATGAGCAGTTCTTC
CASRASGSNEQFF
>13|NA|TRBJ1-5|few|TRBV5-6
TGTGCCAGCAGCTTCGGCAGTAATCAGCCCCAGCATTTT
CASSFGSNQPQHF
>10|NA|TRBJ2-1|NA|TRBV6-5
TGTGCCAGCGGCTACAATGAGCAGTTCTTC
CASGYNEQFF
>15|TRBD1|TRBJ1-4|NA|TRBV2
TGTGCCAGCAGAGCGGGACAGGGGGCGGATGAAAAACTGTTTTTT
CASRAGQGADEKLFF
>12|NA|TRBJ1-1|NA|TRBV5-4
TGTGCCGGGGTCCAGGGAGGGACTGAAGCTTTCTTT
CAGVQGGTEAFF
>16|TRBD1|TRBJ2-4|NA|TRBV29-1
TGCAGCGTTGTCGGTCCGAGACAGGGGGCAGGGAACATTCAGTACTTC
CSVVGPRQGAGNIQYF
>10|NA|TRBJ1-4|NA|TRBV2
TGTGCCAGCGATCGGGAAAAACTGTTTTTT
CASDREKLFF
>13|NA|TRBJ2-7|NA|TRBV6-5
TGTGCCAGCACCGACGACAGCTCCTACGAGCAGTACTTC
CASTDDSSYEQYF
>10|NA|TRBJ1-6|NA|TRBV29-1
TGCAGCGTTTATCATTCACCCCTCCACTTT
CSVYHSPLHF
>15|TRBD1|TRBJ2-7|few|TRBV4-2
TGTGCCAGCAGCCAAGACGCAGGGGGCGTCAACGAGCAGTACTTC
CASSQDAGGVNEQYF
>13|TRBD2|TRBJ2-5|NA|TRBV29-1
TGCAGCGTCCTACTAGCGATGCAAGAGACCCAGTACTTC
CSVLLAMQETQYF
>15|NA|TRBJ1-5|NA|TRBV9
TGTGCCAGCAGCGTAGAAGGCAGCAGCAATCAGCCCCAGCATTTT
CASSVEGSSNQPQHF
>15|NA|TRBJ2-7|NA|TRBV28
TGTGCCAGCAGTTCACAAAGCGACGGTCACTACGAGCAGTACTTC
CASSSQSDGHYEQYF
>12|NA|TRBJ2-1|NA|TRBV29-1
TGCAGCGTTGACGCGGGGTGGGATGAGCAGTTCTTC
CSVDAGWDEQFF
>14|TRBD1|TRBJ1-2|few|TRBV29-1
TGCAGCGTTGAGGACAGGGCTAAGGGCTATGGCTACACCTTC
CSVEDRAKGYGYTF
>14|NA|TRBJ2-5|few|TRBV29-1
TGCAGCGTCCGGCCGTACGGGGGGCTAGAGACCCAGTACTTC
CSVRPYGGLETQYF
>14|NA|TRBJ2-3|NA|TRBV6-5
TGTGCCAGCAGTTACGGTCCCAACACAGATACGCAGTATTTT
CASSYGPNTDTQYF
>14|TRBD2|TRBJ2-1|NA|TRBV29-1
TGCAGCGTGAAAACTAGCGGGGGGTACAATGAGCAGTTCTTC
CSVKTSGGYNEQFF
>15|TRBD1|TRBJ2-3|NA|TRBV7-7
TGTGCCAGCAGCCCCGGGACAGGGCCCACAGATACGCAGTATTTT
CASSPGTGPTDTQYF
>13|NA|TRBJ1-1|NA|TRBV6-5
TGTGCCAGCAGCCGCGTGGTCGGGGCTGAAGCTTTCTTT
CASSRVVGAEAFF
>15|TRBD2|TRBJ2-3|NA|TRBV9
TGTGCCAGCAGCCTAGCGGGAGGATACACAGATACGCAGTATTTT
CASSLAGGYTDTQYF